In its sample, the clone carrying this T cell receptor beta chain was seen a few times. The identical CDR3 is also encoded by other nucleotide sequences in the sample. These data are taken from a study of blood T cell repertoires in COVID-19. About the study: The study drew acute and convalescent COVID-19 samples from the United States, Italy and Spain.

The Seattle patients joined while their infection was active and were tracked longitudinally afterward. The CDR3 extends over 11 amino acids. Germline values: CDR1 MNHEY, CDR2 SVGAGI. Trimming took off 6 bases at V and 1 base at J, with 3 bases between the two ends. Repertoires were generated with immunoSEQ multiplex PCR, while TCRdb's copy carries only in-frame clones and drops some. This sample has approximately 530,000 clones, with less than 90% found just once. This clonotype originated in a woman in her forties or fifties with COVID-19, enrolled during active disease. Sample: peripheral blood. The chain combines TRBV6-5 with TRBJ1-1, with D unresolved. CDR3 residues: CASSRNTEAFF. The CDR3 nucleotides are TGTGCCAGCAGCAGGAACACTGAAGCTTTCTTT.